This T cell receptor beta chain was observed in a study of siplizumab effects on memory and regulatory T cells. Clones were read by immunoSEQ multiplex PCR, and TCRdb kept only the in-frame ones, dropping some. The sample has about 100,000 clones, about 94% seen once. General study findings and limits: Contribution to the alloresponse seemed major for naive T cells, which also seemed more diverse than memory cells.

Concerning this clone: Its antigen is still unknown.

The sequenced sample was non-Treg CD4+ T cells sorted from blood. The TCR was taken from a human donor in good health.

The CDR3 DNA is TGTGCCAGCAGCGTGGGGGGGTCTGCAGATACGCAGTATTTT. The encoded protein is CASSVGGSADTQYF. The genes are TRBV9 and TRBJ2-3, with 7 positions matching TRBD2. The germline gives CDR1 SGDLS, CDR2 YYNGEE. Trimming took 2 bases from V and 4 from J; bases not matched to a gene: 4. This CDR3 is built from 14 residues. The whole variable domain, filled in from reference TRBV9 and TRBJ2-3, reads DSGVTQTPKHLITATGQRVTLRCSPRSGDLSVYWYQQSLDQGLQFLIQYYNGEERAKGNILERFSAQQFPDLHSELNLSSLELGDSALYFCASSVGGSADTQYFGPGTRLTVL.